This T cell receptor (beta chain) was recorded in a study of blood T cell repertoires in COVID-19. Study background: Collection of acute and convalescent COVID-19 samples took place in the United States, Italy and Spain. In each case, the material was cDNA or gDNA derived from T cells, B-cell-depleted T cells, or PBMCs.

Study processing details: Amplification of reference gene primers provided the estimated nucleated cell counts. Assay: immunoSEQ multiplex PCR; the TCRdb copy retains only in-frame clones and omits some. V and J calls and clone size are given by that table; D and trimming were obtained from the DNA. The sample has around 32,000 clones; 80% to 95% are singletons. This receptor was identified in a male donor with active COVID-19. Sequencing was performed on peripheral blood.

The CDR3 bases are TGTGCCACCAGCAGAGCATCAGGGGGTAATCAGCCCCAGCATTTT. Translating it yields CATSRASGGNQPQHF. This chain joins TRBV15 and TRBJ1-5, with 7 nucleotides matching TRBD1. With 1 base clipped from V and 4 bases from J, the junction kept 4 bases outside the gene matches. The V gene's germline CDR1 is LNHNV and CDR2 YYDKDF (reference sequence). This CDR3 is built from 15 residues. The full variable domain, its missing parts supplied by reference TRBV15 and TRBJ1-5, is DAMVIQNPRYQVTQFGKPVTLSCSQTLNHNVMYWYQQKSSQAPKLLFHYYDKDFNNEADTPDNFQSRRPNTSFCFLDIRSPGLGDTAMYLCATSRASGGNQPQHFGDGTRLSIL.